This T cell receptor (beta chain) was sequenced in a study of breast tumors, draining lymph nodes, adjacent tissues. Study results and limitations: Most tumor T cells seemingly derive from lymph node, then expand in tumor.

TCRdb ran MiXCR on the multiplex PCR reads and lists one entry per CDR3 protein. The sample lists about 140,000 distinct CDR3 sequences, 32% occurring once. The CDR3 consists of 17 residues. From germline, CDR1 is KGHSH and CDR2 LQKENI. J gave up 3 bases and V 0 bases, and 6 bases lay outside the gene matches. Breast cancer patients provided tissue from their axillary draining lymph nodes. As for this clonotype: Its antigen remains unknown.

The receptor was isolated from a female donor with breast cancer. Some clones in this sample may be carry-over from other donors' samples. Sequencing was performed on axillary lymph node tissue. V gene TRBV18 combines with J gene TRBJ1-3, with 9 bases that match TRBD1. The CDR3 nucleotides read TGTGCCAGCTCACCACCGGGACAGGGAGGTGGTGGAAACACCATATATTTT. Residues: CASSPPGQGGGGNTIYF.